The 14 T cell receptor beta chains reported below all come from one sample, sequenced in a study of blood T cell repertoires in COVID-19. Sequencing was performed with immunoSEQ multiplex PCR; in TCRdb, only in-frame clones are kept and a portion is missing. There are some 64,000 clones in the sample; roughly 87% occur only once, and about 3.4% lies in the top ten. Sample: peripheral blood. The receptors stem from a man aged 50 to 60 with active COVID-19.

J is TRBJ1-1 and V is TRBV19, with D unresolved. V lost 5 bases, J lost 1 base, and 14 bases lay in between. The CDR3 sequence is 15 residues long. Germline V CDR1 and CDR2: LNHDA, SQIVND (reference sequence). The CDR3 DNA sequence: TGTGCCAGTAGTTTAAGGAACAGAGAGAACACTGAAGCTTTCTTT. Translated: CASSLRNRENTEAFF.

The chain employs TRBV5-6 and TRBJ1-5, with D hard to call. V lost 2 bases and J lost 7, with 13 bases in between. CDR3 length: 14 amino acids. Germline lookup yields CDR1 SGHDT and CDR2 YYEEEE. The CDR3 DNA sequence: TGTGCCAGCAGCTTAGGAGGGCGACACCAGCCCCAGCATTTT. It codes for CASSLGGRHQPQHF.

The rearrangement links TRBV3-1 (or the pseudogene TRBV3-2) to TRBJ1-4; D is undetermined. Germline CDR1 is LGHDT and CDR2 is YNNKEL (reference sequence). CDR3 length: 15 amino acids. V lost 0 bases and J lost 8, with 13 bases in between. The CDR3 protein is CASSQEGVGGEKLFF. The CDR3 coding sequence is TGTGCCAGCAGCCAAGAGGGTGTAGGAGGGGAAAAACTGTTTTTT.

CDR3 in amino acids: CASSLVRGSGDTQYF. CDR3 nucleotide sequence: TGTGCCAGCAGCTTAGTTAGGGGGAGTGGAGATACGCAGTATTTT. This chain joins TRBV11-1 and TRBJ2-3, with TRBD1 as a possible D gene (6 bases). CDR3 length: 15 residues. Trimming cost V 1 base and J 5 bases, with 13 bases left between them. CDR1 is SGHAT and CDR2 is FQDESV in the germline V gene (reference sequence).

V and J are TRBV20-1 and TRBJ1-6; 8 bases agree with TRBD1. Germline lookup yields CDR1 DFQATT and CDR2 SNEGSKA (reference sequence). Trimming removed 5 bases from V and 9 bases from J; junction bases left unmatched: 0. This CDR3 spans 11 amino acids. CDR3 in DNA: TGCAGTGCTGGGACAGGTTCACCCCTCCACTTT. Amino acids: CSAGTGSPLHF.

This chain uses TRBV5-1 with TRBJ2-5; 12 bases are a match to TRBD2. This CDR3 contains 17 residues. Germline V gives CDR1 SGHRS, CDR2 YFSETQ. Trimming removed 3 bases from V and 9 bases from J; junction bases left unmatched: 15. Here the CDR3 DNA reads TGCGCCAGCAGCTCCTCGCTGACTAGCGGGGGACTAGGGGCCCAGTACTTC. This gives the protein CASSSSLTSGGLGAQYF.

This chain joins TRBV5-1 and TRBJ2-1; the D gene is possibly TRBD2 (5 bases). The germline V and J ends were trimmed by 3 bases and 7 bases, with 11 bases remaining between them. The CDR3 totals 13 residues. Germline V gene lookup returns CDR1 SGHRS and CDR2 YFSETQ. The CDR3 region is CASSWEYGNEQFF. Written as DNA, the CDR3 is TGCGCCAGCAGCTGGGAGTATGGTAATGAGCAGTTCTTC.

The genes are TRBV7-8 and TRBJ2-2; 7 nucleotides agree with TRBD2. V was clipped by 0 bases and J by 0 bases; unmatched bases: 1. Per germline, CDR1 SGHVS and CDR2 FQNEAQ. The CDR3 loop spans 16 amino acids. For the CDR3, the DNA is TGTGCCAGCAGCTTAGCGGGGGGGTCGAACACCGGGGAGCTGTTTTTT. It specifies CASSLAGGSNTGELFF.

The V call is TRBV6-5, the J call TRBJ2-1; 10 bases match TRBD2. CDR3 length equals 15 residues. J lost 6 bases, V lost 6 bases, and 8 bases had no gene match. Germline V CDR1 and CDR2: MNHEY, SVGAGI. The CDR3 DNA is TGTGCCAGCAGCACCCTAGCGGGGGTCGGCAATGAGCAGTTCTTC. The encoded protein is CASSTLAGVGNEQFF.

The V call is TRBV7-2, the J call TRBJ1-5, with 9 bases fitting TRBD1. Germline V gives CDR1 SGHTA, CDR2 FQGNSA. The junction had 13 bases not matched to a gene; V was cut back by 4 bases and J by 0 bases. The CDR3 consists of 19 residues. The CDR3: CASSYGTGTGKYSNQPQHF. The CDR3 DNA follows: TGTGCCAGCAGCTACGGGACCGGGACAGGGAAATATAGCAATCAGCCCCAGCATTTT.

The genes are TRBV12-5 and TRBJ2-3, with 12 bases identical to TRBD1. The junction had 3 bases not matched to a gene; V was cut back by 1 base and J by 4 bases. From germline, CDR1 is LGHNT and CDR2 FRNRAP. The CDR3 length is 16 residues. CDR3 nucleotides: TGTGCTAGTGGTTTGGGGGACAGGGGGCTGTCAGATACGCAGTATTTT. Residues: CASGLGDRGLSDTQYF. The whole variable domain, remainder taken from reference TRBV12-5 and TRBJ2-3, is DARVTQTPRHKVTEMGQEVTMRCQPILGHNTVFWYRQTMMQGLELLAYFRNRAPLDDSGMPKDRFSAEMPDATLATLKIQPSEPRDSAVYFCASGLGDRGLSDTQYFGPGTRLTVL.

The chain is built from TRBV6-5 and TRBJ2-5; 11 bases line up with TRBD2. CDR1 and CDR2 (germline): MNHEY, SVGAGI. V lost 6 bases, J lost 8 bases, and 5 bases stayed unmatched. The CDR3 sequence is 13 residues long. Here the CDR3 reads CASRLAGGSTQYF. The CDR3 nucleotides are TGTGCCAGCAGGCTAGCGGGGGGCTCAACCCAGTACTTC.

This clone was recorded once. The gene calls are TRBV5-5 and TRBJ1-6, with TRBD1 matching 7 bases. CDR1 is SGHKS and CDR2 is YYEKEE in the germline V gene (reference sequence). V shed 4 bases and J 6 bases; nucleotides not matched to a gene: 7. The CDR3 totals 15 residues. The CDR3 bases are TGTGCCAGCAGCGCTCAGACAGGGCTTAATTCACCCCTCCACTTT. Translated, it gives CASSAQTGLNSPLHF.

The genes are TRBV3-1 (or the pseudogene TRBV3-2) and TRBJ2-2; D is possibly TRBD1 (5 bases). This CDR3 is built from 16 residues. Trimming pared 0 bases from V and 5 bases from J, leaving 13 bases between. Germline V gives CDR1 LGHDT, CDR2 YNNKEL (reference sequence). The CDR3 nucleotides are TGTGCCAGCAGCCAAGATTTCCCTGCAGGGACCGGGGAGCTGTTTTTT. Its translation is CASSQDFPAGTGELFF.